Detailed here is one T cell receptor (beta chain). The data belong to a study of metastatic and nonmetastatic thyroid tumors. Germline-derived CDR1 and CDR2 are SGHRS and YFSETQ. This CDR3 has 15 residues. The J segment lost 13 bases and the V segment lost 4 bases, leaving 18 bases of the junction unmatched. Using MiXCR, TCRdb reanalyzed the PCR reads. The sample gives roughly 24,000 clones, approximately 21% of which show up once; 10% to 15% is in the top ten. No patient received treatment before thyroid surgery. This clonotype was obtained from a male donor with papillary thyroid cancer or a benign thyroid nodule (not recorded which). Some clones in this sample may be carry-over from other donors' samples. The chain uses TRBV5-1 and TRBJ2-3; 7 bases are shared with TRBD1. The sequenced sample consisted of blood. The CDR3 spells CASSLGQQVTDTKYF. CDR3 nucleotide sequence: TGCGCCAGCAGCCTGGGACAGCAAGTAACAGATACAAAGTATTTT.